A selection of T cell receptor beta chains follows, all from one sample in a study of blood T cell repertoires in COVID-19. Measured with immunoSEQ multiplex PCR; TCRdb has only the in-frame clones, and not every one. The data contain fewer than 35,000 clones, roughly nine tenths of them singletons. Sequencing was performed on peripheral blood. The source is a woman older than 75 with active or convalescent COVID-19. Each CDR3 is given with its conserved first and last residue. D genes are given only for firm matches. Clone size is shown for a subset of rows, as once, few, many or a class of expanded clone.

D,J,V,size,DNA,CDR3
-,TRBJ2-2,TRBV3-1/TRBV3-2,-,TGTGCCAGCAGCCTTCGGACTGGCCTCGGGGAGCTGTTTTTT,CASSLRTGLGELFF
-,TRBJ1-2,TRBV7-9,-,TGTGCCAGCACCCCCCTTTCCGGGACACCGACTAACTATGGCTACACCTTC,CASTPLSGTPTNYGYTF
-,TRBJ1-2,TRBV5-1,-,TGCGCCAGCAGCTCGCGGTTGGAGAATGGCTACACCTTC,CASSSRLENGYTF
-,TRBJ1-1,TRBV6-5,-,TGTGCCAGCGCCGGTGGAGGGCACACTGAAGCTTTCTTT,CASAGGGHTEAFF
TRBD2,TRBJ2-1,TRBV29-1,-,TGCAGCGTCGCGGGACTAGCGGGGGATATCTACAATGAGCAGTTCTTC,CSVAGLAGDIYNEQFF
-,TRBJ2-2,TRBV6-6,-,TGTGCCAGCAGTTATTTAGGGACTCAGAACACCGGGGAGCTGTTTTTT,CASSYLGTQNTGELFF
TRBD2,TRBJ2-3,TRBV12-5,once,TGTGCTAGTGGTTTGGCCACACAACTAGCGCCATTCACAGATACGCAGTATTTT,CASGLATQLAPFTDTQYF
TRBD2,TRBJ2-5,TRBV5-4,-,TGTGCCAGCAGCTCCGGACTAGCGCAAGAGACCCAGTACTTC,CASSSGLAQETQYF
-,TRBJ2-2,TRBV18,-,TGTGCCAGCTCATCCTACCTCCTACTTAACACCGGGGAGCTGTTTTTT,CASSSYLLLNTGELFF
-,TRBJ2-7,TRBV27,-,TGTGCCAGCAGTGCGCCCGGGGGGACAAACTACGAGCAGTACTTC,CASSAPGGTNYEQYF
TRBD1,TRBJ1-5,TRBV28,few,TGTGCCAGCAGTACAGGGGGCAATCAGCCCCAGCATTTT,CASSTGGNQPQHF